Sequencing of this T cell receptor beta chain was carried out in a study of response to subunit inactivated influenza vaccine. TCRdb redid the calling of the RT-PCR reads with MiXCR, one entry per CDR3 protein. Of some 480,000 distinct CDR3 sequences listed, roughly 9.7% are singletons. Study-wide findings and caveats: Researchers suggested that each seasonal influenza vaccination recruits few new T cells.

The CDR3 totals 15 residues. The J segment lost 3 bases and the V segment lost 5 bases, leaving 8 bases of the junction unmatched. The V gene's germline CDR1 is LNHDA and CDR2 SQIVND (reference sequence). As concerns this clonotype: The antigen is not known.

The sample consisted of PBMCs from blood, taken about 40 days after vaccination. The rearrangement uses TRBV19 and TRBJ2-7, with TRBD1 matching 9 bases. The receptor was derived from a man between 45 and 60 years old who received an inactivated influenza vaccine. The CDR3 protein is CASSVGTGPLYEQYF. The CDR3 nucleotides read TGTGCCAGTAGTGTCGGGACAGGGCCTCTCTACGAGCAGTACTTC.